This is a list of T cell receptor beta chains from one sample in a study of blood T cell repertoires in COVID-19. Assay used: immunoSEQ multiplex PCR; TCRdb lists only in-frame clones, some missing. The repertoire includes 62,000 or so clones, approximately 90% of them detected once, and 2.5% to 3% sits in the top ten. Sequencing used peripheral blood. The source is a man in his forties or fifties with acute or convalescent COVID-19. CDR3s include the opening cysteine and the closing phenylalanine or tryptophan. A D gene is named only where the DNA matches it firmly. Only part of the rows carry a size: once, few, many, or a class if the clone is expanded.

clone size: -
J gene: TRBJ1-4
D gene: TRBD1
V gene: TRBV6-2/TRBV6-3
CDR3 protein: CASSYPTRDRNEKLFF
CDR3 DNA: TGTGCCAGCAGTTACCCGACCCGGGACAGAAATGAAAAACTGTTTTTT

clone size: -
J gene: TRBJ2-5
D gene: TRBD1
V gene: TRBV5-1
CDR3 protein: CASSFTGGVETQYF
CDR3 DNA: TGCGCCAGCAGCTTCACAGGGGGCGTAGAGACCCAGTACTTC

clone size: -
J gene: TRBJ1-2
D gene: TRBD1
V gene: TRBV6-5
CDR3 protein: CASSYLDRGRNYGYTF
CDR3 DNA: TGTGCCAGCAGTTACCTGGACAGGGGGCGTAACTATGGCTACACCTTC

clone size: -
J gene: TRBJ1-5
D gene: -
V gene: TRBV7-9
CDR3 protein: CASSQGYGQPQHF
CDR3 DNA: TGTGCCAGCAGCCAGGGGTATGGTCAGCCCCAGCATTTT

clone size: -
J gene: TRBJ1-1
D gene: TRBD1
V gene: TRBV19
CDR3 protein: CASSIRTGRTEAFF
CDR3 DNA: TGTGCCAGTAGTATCCGGACAGGGCGGACTGAAGCTTTCTTT

clone size: -
J gene: TRBJ1-1
D gene: TRBD1
V gene: TRBV5-1
CDR3 protein: CASSRGQGTEAFF
CDR3 DNA: TGCGCCAGCAGCCGGGGACAGGGCACTGAAGCTTTCTTT

clone size: -
J gene: TRBJ1-3
D gene: -
V gene: TRBV24-1
CDR3 protein: CATSETGSGNTIYF
CDR3 DNA: TGTGCCACCAGTGAGACGGGCTCTGGAAACACCATATATTTT

clone size: -
J gene: TRBJ1-1
D gene: TRBD1
V gene: TRBV27
CDR3 protein: CASSLRNAGQGGTEAFF
CDR3 DNA: TGTGCCAGCAGTTTGCGGAACGCCGGGCAGGGGGGAACTGAAGCTTTCTTT

clone size: -
J gene: TRBJ2-1
D gene: TRBD2
V gene: TRBV15
CDR3 protein: CATSREAGGGYNEQFF
CDR3 DNA: TGTGCCACCAGCAGAGAAGCGGGAGGTGGTTACAATGAGCAGTTCTTC

clone size: -
J gene: TRBJ1-2
D gene: -
V gene: TRBV5-1
CDR3 protein: CASSLVRGGYGYTF
CDR3 DNA: TGCGCCAGCAGCTTGGTCAGGGGCGGCTATGGCTACACCTTC

clone size: -
J gene: TRBJ2-7
D gene: -
V gene: TRBV6-6
CDR3 protein: CASLRGSNYEQYF
CDR3 DNA: TGTGCCAGCCTTAGAGGCAGCAACTACGAGCAGTACTTC

clone size: -
J gene: TRBJ2-2
D gene: TRBD1
V gene: TRBV6-2/TRBV6-3
CDR3 protein: CASSSIQGAAHTGELFF
CDR3 DNA: TGTGCCAGCAGTTCCATACAGGGGGCTGCGCACACCGGGGAGCTGTTTTTT

clone size: -
J gene: TRBJ2-7
D gene: TRBD1
V gene: TRBV28
CDR3 protein: CASRTGMDYEQYF
CDR3 DNA: TGTGCCTCCCGGACAGGGATGGATTACGAGCAGTACTTC

clone size: -
J gene: TRBJ2-2
D gene: TRBD1
V gene: TRBV30
CDR3 protein: CAWSVFGRGPDTGELFF
CDR3 DNA: TGTGCCTGGAGTGTATTCGGAAGGGGGCCCGACACCGGGGAGCTGTTTTTT

clone size: -
J gene: TRBJ2-3
D gene: TRBD1
V gene: TRBV18
CDR3 protein: CASSDSGQGNADTQYF
CDR3 DNA: TGTGCCAGCTCAGACTCGGGACAGGGTAACGCAGATACGCAGTATTTT

clone size: -
J gene: TRBJ2-2
D gene: -
V gene: TRBV7-9
CDR3 protein: CASMGLAASGLPGELFF
CDR3 DNA: TGTGCCAGCATGGGTCTGGCCGCTAGTGGATTACCCGGGGAGCTGTTTTTT

clone size: -
J gene: TRBJ1-4
D gene: TRBD1
V gene: TRBV3-1/TRBV3-2
CDR3 protein: CASSQAGTGAKLFF
CDR3 DNA: TGTGCCAGCAGCCAAGCAGGGACAGGGGCAAAACTGTTTTTT

clone size: once
J gene: TRBJ1-4
D gene: -
V gene: TRBV5-6
CDR3 protein: CASSRRQAANEKLFF
CDR3 DNA: TGTGCCAGCAGCCGACGACAGGCGGCCAATGAAAAACTGTTTTTT

clone size: -
J gene: TRBJ2-1
D gene: TRBD1
V gene: TRBV5-1
CDR3 protein: CASSFTGANEQFF
CDR3 DNA: TGCGCCAGCAGTTTCACAGGGGCCAATGAGCAGTTCTTC

clone size: -
J gene: TRBJ2-6
D gene: -
V gene: TRBV19
CDR3 protein: CASSIDQRAGANVLTF
CDR3 DNA: TGTGCCAGTAGTATAGATCAACGGGCTGGGGCCAACGTCCTGACTTTC

clone size: -
J gene: TRBJ2-5
D gene: -
V gene: TRBV19
CDR3 protein: CASSLGEAETQYF
CDR3 DNA: TGTGCCAGTAGCCTCGGGGAGGCGGAGACCCAGTACTTC

clone size: -
J gene: TRBJ1-3
D gene: -
V gene: TRBV11-2
CDR3 protein: CASSSGGSFSGNTIYF
CDR3 DNA: TGTGCCAGCAGCTCCGGTGGGAGTTTCTCTGGAAACACCATATATTTT

clone size: few
J gene: TRBJ1-1
D gene: -
V gene: TRBV13
CDR3 protein: CASSLGLQGNTEAFF
CDR3 DNA: TGTGCCAGCAGCTTAGGCCTTCAGGGAAACACTGAAGCTTTCTTT

clone size: -
J gene: TRBJ1-2
D gene: -
V gene: TRBV29-1
CDR3 protein: CSVEGQALNYGYTF
CDR3 DNA: TGCAGCGTTGAAGGGCAGGCGCTAAACTATGGCTACACCTTC

clone size: -
J gene: TRBJ2-7
D gene: TRBD1
V gene: TRBV6-2/TRBV6-3
CDR3 protein: CASSRTGSYEQYF
CDR3 DNA: TGTGCCAGCAGCCGGACAGGGAGCTACGAGCAGTACTTC

clone size: once
J gene: TRBJ1-6
D gene: -
V gene: TRBV10-3
CDR3 protein: CAASTGSSYNSPLHF
CDR3 DNA: TGTGCCGCGTCCACAGGGAGCTCCTATAATTCACCCCTCCACTTT

clone size: -
J gene: TRBJ2-7
D gene: -
V gene: TRBV7-2
CDR3 protein: CASSSTGPLVSYEQYF
CDR3 DNA: TGTGCCAGCAGCTCCACCGGTCCGCTCGTCTCCTACGAGCAGTACTTC

clone size: -
J gene: TRBJ2-2
D gene: TRBD2
V gene: TRBV3-1/TRBV3-2
CDR3 protein: CASSQTSGSSGELFF
CDR3 DNA: TGTGCCAGCAGCCAGACTAGCGGGAGTTCCGGGGAGCTGTTTTTT

clone size: -
J gene: TRBJ2-2
D gene: TRBD1
V gene: TRBV5-1
CDR3 protein: CASSSKQGEDTGELFF
CDR3 DNA: TGCGCCAGCAGCTCCAAACAGGGGGAAGACACCGGGGAGCTGTTTTTT

clone size: -
J gene: TRBJ2-1
D gene: -
V gene: TRBV7-2
CDR3 protein: CASSLQHPSPEQFF
CDR3 DNA: TGTGCCAGCAGCTTACAACATCCTAGCCCCGAGCAGTTCTTC

clone size: -
J gene: TRBJ1-3
D gene: TRBD1
V gene: TRBV7-9
CDR3 protein: CASSIRQGTGNTIYF
CDR3 DNA: TGTGCCAGCAGCATCCGACAGGGCACTGGAAACACCATATATTTT

clone size: -
J gene: TRBJ1-1
D gene: -
V gene: TRBV19
CDR3 protein: CASSPQGTGEAFF
CDR3 DNA: TGTGCCAGTAGTCCCCAGGGGACGGGTGAAGCTTTCTTT

clone size: -
J gene: TRBJ1-1
D gene: -
V gene: TRBV12-3/TRBV12-4
CDR3 protein: CASSWGSETEAFF
CDR3 DNA: TGTGCCAGCAGTTGGGGCAGCGAGACTGAAGCTTTCTTT

clone size: -
J gene: TRBJ2-2
D gene: TRBD2
V gene: TRBV7-3
CDR3 protein: CASSPGLAGPNTGELFF
CDR3 DNA: TGTGCCAGCAGCCCGGGTCTAGCGGGTCCCAACACCGGGGAGCTGTTTTTT

clone size: -
J gene: TRBJ1-2
D gene: -
V gene: TRBV4-1
CDR3 protein: CASSQTGRNYGYTF
CDR3 DNA: TGCGCCAGCAGCCAAACAGGGCGGAACTATGGCTACACCTTC